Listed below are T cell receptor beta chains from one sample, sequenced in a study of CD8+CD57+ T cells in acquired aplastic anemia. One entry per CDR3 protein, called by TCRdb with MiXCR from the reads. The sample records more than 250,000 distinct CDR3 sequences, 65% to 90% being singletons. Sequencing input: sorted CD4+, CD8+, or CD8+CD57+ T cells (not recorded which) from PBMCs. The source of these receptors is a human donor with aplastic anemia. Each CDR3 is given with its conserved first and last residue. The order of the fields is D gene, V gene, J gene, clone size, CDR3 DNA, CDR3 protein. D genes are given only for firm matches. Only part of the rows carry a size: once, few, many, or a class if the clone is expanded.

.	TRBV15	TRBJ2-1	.	TGTGCCACCAGCAGGGGGGGCGGAAACGGTCAGGATGAGCAGTTCTTC	CATSRGGGNGQDEQFF
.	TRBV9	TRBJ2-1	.	TGTGCCAGCAGCCAGTGGACCAGCGGCAGTCAGGATGAGCAGTTCTTC	CASSQWTSGSQDEQFF
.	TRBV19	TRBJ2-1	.	TGTGCCAGTAGTATATCTAGCGCTGCCTACAATGTGCAGTTCTTC	CASSISSAAYNVQFF
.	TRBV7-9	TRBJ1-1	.	TGTGCCAGCAGCCCCCGGAACACTGAAGCTTTCTTT	CASSPRNTEAFF
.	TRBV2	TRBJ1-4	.	TGTGCCAGCAGGGACGGCGGCACAGATACGCAAAATTTTTGCTTT	CASRDGGTDTQNFCF
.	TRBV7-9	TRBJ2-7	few	TGTGCCAGCAGCGTAGGAGGGGTCTTCTACGAGCAGTACTTC	CASSVGGVFYEQYF
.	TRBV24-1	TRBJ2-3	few	TGTGCAAGAAACCCCACAGATACGCAGTATTTT	CARNPTDTQYF
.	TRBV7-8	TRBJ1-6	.	TGTGCCAGCAGCTTAGCCAGATTACCCGCTACGCAGCACTTT	CASSLARLPATQHF
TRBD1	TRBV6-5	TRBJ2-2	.	TGTGCCAGCAGCCAGGGGACAGGGGTAGGGCACGCGGAGCTGTTTTTT	CASSQGTGVGHAELFF
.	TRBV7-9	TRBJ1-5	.	TGTGCCAGCAGCTTGACGGAAAGGGCCCAGCATTTT	CASSLTERAQHF
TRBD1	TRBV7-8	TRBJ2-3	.	TGTGCCAGCAGCTCCCCCAGGGGGGATACGCAGTATTTT	CASSSPRGDTQYF
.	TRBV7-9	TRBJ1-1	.	TGTGCCAGCAGCTTGGGGGGTAGGTACGCGGCCAATGTCTTT	CASSLGGRYAANVF
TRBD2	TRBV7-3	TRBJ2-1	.	TGTGCCAGTAGCTTAACGAGCGGGGGCTACTACGAGCAGTTCTTC	CASSLTSGGYYEQFF
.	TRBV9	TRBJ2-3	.	TGTGCCAGTAGCGTAAGGTCTGATACGCAGTATTTT	CASSVRSDTQYF
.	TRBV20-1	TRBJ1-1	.	TGCAGTGCCAGCAGCGATTACAGCATCAACACTGAAGCTTTCTTT	CSASSDYSINTEAFF
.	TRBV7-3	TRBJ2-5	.	TGTGCCACCAGCAGAGCAGGGGGGGCCGACTACGGCTACTTC	CATSRAGGADYGYF
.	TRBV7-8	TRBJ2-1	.	TGTGCCAGCAGCTTAGCGGGAGGCCCCGGTACCGAGTATCAGTTCTTC	CASSLAGGPGTEYQFF
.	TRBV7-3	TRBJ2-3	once	TGTGCCAGCTCAAGACAGGCCAACGCCGTTGCACAGTATTTT	CASSRQANAVAQYF
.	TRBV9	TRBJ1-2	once	TGCGCCAGCAGCGACGGTGATGGGGGCGGCTACACCTTC	CASSDGDGGGYTF
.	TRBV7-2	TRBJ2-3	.	TGTGCCAGCAGCCTCACTGGGCGCCCTTTTAATGAGCAGTTT	CASSLTGRPFNEQF
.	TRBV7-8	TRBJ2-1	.	TGTGCCAGCAGCTTAGAGGGAGGCCGGGGGACCGATGAGCAGTTCTTC	CASSLEGGRGTDEQFF
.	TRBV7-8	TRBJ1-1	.	TGTGCCAGCAGCTTAGCGGGAGGTCCCGATACGAACAATGAAGCTTTCTTT	CASSLAGGPDTNNEAFF
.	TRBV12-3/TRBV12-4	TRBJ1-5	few	TGTGCCAGCAGCTCCACAGGAGAACAGCCCCAGCATTTT	CASSSTGEQPQHF
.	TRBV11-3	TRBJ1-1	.	TGTGCCAGCAGTGGGGAGGGGGGGGGGAACACTGAAGCTTTCTTT	CASSGEGGGNTEAFF
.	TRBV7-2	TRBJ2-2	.	TGTGCCAGCAGCTTAGTTACTGCTAATAAGCGGTTGTTCTTTTTT	CASSLVTANKRLFFF
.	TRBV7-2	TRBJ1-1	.	TGTGCCAGCAGCTCTCATCCAGCCGGGAACGCCCTTTCCTTCTTT	CASSSHPAGNALSFF
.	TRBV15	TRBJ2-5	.	TGTGCCACCAGCTACGTGCGCGGGAACGAGACCCAGTACTTC	CATSYVRGNETQYF
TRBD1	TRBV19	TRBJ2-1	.	TGTGCCAGTAGTATCGGACAGGGACGGGTCAATGAGCAGTTCTTC	CASSIGQGRVNEQFF
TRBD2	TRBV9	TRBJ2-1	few	TGTGCCAGCAGCTTAGCGGGAGGGGACCCTGAGCAGTTCTTC	CASSLAGGDPEQFF
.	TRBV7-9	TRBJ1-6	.	.	CASSLEAYFAPGTF
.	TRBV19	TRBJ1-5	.	TGTGCCAGTAGTGATCAGGGGTACAGCAATCAGCCCCAGCATTTT	CASSDQGYSNQPQHF
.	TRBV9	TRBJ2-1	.	.	CASSVTGGDEKLFFGSGSLSF
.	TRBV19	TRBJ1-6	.	TGTGCCAGTAGCTTGGCGGGGGGATCCTACAATGCACACCTCCTCTTT	CASSLAGGSYNAHLLF
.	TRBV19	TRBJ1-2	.	TGTGCCAGTAGCATAATCCCCGCCAGACTGGGAATTGGCTACACCTTC	CASSIIPARLGIGYTF
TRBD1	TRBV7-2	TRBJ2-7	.	TGTGCCAGCAGCTTCGCGGGGACAGGCTACGAGCAGTACTTC	CASSFAGTGYEQYF
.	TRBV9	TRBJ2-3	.	TGTGCCAGCAGCCTACGAGGGGGGGCCCGGGTCATGTATTTT	CASSLRGGARVMYF
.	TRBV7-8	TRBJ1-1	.	TGTGCCAGCAGCTTAGCGGGAACAGCCAACACTAAGGATTTCTTT	CASSLAGTANTKDFF
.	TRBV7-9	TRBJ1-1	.	TGTGCCAGCAGCTTAGAGCTGACAGAGAACGCTGACGCTTTCTTT	CASSLELTENADAFF
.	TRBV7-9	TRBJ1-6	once	TGTGCCAGCAGTTTAGACGGGGGCCACTATCCCCCCCACCTCCACTTT	CASSLDGGHYPPHLHF
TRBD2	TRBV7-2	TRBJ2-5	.	TGTGCCAGCAGCCCGAGCGGGAACAGAGAGACCCAGTACTTC	CASSPSGNRETQYF
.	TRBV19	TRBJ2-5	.	TGTGCCAGTAGTATCGGGGCGTCCGCGGCAGAGACCCAGTACTTC	CASSIGASAAETQYF
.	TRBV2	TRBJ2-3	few	TGTGCCAGCGGGGAGGGGGGCACAGATACGCAGACGTTT	CASGEGGTDTQTF
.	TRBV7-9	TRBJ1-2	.	TGTGCCAGCAGCTCACGGGGCAGGGGCGTGAACTACACCTACACCTTC	CASSSRGRGVNYTYTF
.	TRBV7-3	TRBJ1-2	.	TGCGCCAGCAACCCTACTTGGGCAGGAACGGACGGCTACACCTTC	CASNPTWAGTDGYTF
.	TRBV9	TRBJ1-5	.	TGTGCCAGCAGCTTAGAAGCGGGTCCCGCCGCGCAGCATTTT	CASSLEAGPAAQHF
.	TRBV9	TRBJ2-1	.	TGTGCCAGCAGCTCGGGCGCCTTCGAGGAGTACTTCTTC	CASSSGAFEEYFF
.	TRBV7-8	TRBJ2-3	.	TGTGCCAGCGGGGAAGTCTCAACAGATAAAAAGCTGTTT	CASGEVSTDKKLF
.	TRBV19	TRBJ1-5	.	TGTGCCAGTAGCTTAGCGAGAGGAGCCGACACGCAGCATTTT	CASSLARGADTQHF
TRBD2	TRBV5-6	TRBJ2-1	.	TGTGCCAGCAGCTCGGAAAGGAGCGGGGGGAGCGATGAGCAGTTCTTC	CASSSERSGGSDEQFF
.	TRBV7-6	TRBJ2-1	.	TGTGCCAGCAGCTTACCGCCCATCGGGGCTAACAATGAGCAGTTCTTC	CASSLPPIGANNEQFF
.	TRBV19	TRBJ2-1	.	.	CASNLAGGAYCSFLW
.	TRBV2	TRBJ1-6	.	TGTGCCAGCGGGGACGGGGGCAATTCACCCCTCCACTTT	CASGDGGNSPLHF
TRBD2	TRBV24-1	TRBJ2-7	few	TGTGCCACCAGTGACACCGGGACTAGCGCGTACGAGCAGTACTTC	CATSDTGTSAYEQYF
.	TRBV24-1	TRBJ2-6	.	TGTGCCACCAGTGACTCTGGGGCCAACGTCCTGACTTTC	CATSDSGANVLTF
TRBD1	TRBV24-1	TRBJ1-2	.	TGTGCCACCAGTGACCACAGGGGGCCGAGCTATGGCTACACCTTC	CATSDHRGPSYGYTF
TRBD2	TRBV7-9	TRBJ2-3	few	TGTGCTAGCCACCCTAGCGGGGGCTCGATTCAGTATTTT	CASHPSGGSIQYF
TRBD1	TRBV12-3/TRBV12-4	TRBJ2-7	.	TGTGCCAGCAGGCCGGGGACAGCCAGATACTCCTACGAGCAGTACTTC	CASRPGTARYSYEQYF
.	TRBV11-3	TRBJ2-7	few	TGTGCCAGCAGCTTAGATCTGACAGTCGACGAGCAGTACTTC	CASSLDLTVDEQYF